Ten or more counts support the clone carrying this T cell receptor beta chain. Its antigen remains unknown. These data are taken from a study of T cells in Graves' hyperthyroidism and ophthalmopathy. Notes on the study in general: The model foresaw ophthalmopathy a median approximately 6.3 months prior to onset. Within blood appeared most thyroid clonotypes that had expanded above 0.001.

The V and J ends lost 4 bases and 6 bases respectively, with 11 bases between them. Germline lookup yields CDR1 SGHTA and CDR2 FQGNSA. The CDR3 is 13 residues long. TCR beta CDR3 regions were amplified from RNA. HTBI primers were employed in a first-round RT-PCR of the TCR CDR3. TCRdb reanalysed the multiplex PCR reads using MiXCR and keeps one entry per CDR3 protein. This sample yields under 450,000 distinct CDR3 sequences, of which 15% to 19% are seen a single time; 13% to 15% belongs to the top ten. Patients having uncontrolled infection, another autoimmune disease, pregnancy or lactation were not included. The PBMCs were taken from more than 8 ml of fresh peripheral blood.

The chain is built from TRBV7-2 and TRBJ2-3; TRBD2 might be the D (5 bases). The origin of this receptor is a woman under 30 with Graves' hyperthyroidism. The sequencing input was blood. CDR3 DNA sequence: TGTGCCAGCAGCTACGGACTTGTTGATACGCAGTATTTT. This gives the protein CASSYGLVDTQYF. Based on the CDR3 plus reference TRBV7-2 and TRBJ2-3, the full variable domain is GAGVSQSPSNKVTEKGKDVELRCDPISGHTALYWYRQSLGQGLEFLIYFQGNSAPDKSGLPSDRFSAERTGGSVSTLTIQRTQQEDSAVYLCASSYGLVDTQYFGPGTRLTVL.